Below, one T cell receptor (beta chain) is given with its context. The source of the sample is a study of blood T cell repertoires in COVID-19. Looking at the study overall: The origin of the acute and convalescent COVID-19 samples was the United States, Italy and Spain. In each case, the material was cDNA or gDNA derived from T cells, B-cell-depleted T cells, or PBMCs.

Clones were read by immunoSEQ multiplex PCR, and TCRdb kept only the in-frame ones, dropping some. The data show more than 110,000 clones, about nine tenths seen once. Germline trimming cut 5 bases from V and 5 bases from J; bases unmatched to any gene: 6. Germline CDR1 SGHDN, CDR2 FVKESK. The CDR3 spans 15 residues. Enrollees, about 18 to 89 years old, lived in around 23 US areas. Membership in each cohort depended on participant-reported clinical history. The rearrangement joins TRBV14 to TRBJ1-6; the match to TRBD1 covers 7 bases. The receptor was derived from a man aged 50 to 59 who had recovered from COVID-19. The sample consisted of PBMCs or T cells enriched from blood (not recorded which). The CDR3 sequence is CASSGRQGNNSPLHF. CDR3 DNA: TGTGCCAGCAGCGGACGACAGGGCAATAATTCACCCCTCCACTTT.